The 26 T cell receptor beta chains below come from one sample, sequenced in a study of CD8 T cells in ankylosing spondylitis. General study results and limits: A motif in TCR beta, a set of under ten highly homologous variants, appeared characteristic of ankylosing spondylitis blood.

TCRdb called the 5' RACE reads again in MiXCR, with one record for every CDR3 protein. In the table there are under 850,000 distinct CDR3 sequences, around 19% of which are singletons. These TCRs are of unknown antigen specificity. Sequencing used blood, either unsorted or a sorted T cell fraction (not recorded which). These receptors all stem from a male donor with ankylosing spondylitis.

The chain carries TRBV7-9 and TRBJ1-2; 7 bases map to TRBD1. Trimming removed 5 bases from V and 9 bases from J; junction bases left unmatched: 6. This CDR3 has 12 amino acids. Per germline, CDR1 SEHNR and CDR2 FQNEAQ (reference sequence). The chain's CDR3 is CASSIRGESYTF. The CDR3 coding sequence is TGTGCCAGCAGCATCAGGGGGGAGAGCTACACCTTC.

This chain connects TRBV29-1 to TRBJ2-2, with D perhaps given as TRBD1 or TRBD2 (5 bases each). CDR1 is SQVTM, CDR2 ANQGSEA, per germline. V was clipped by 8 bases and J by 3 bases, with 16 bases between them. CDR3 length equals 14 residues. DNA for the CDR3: TGCAGCACTCGGGACCCGGAGGACACCGGGGAGCTGTTTTTT. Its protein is CSTRDPEDTGELFF.

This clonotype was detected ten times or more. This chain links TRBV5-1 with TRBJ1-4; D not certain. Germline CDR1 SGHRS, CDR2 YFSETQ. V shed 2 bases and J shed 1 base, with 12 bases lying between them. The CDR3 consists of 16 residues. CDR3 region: CASSFSPDRTNEKLFF. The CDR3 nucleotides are TGCGCCAGCAGCTTCTCGCCGGACCGAACTAATGAAAAACTGTTTTTT.

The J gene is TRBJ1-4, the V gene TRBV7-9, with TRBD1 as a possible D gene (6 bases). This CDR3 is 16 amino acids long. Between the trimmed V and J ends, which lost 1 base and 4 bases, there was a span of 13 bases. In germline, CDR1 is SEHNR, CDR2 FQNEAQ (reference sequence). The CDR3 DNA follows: TGTGCCAGCAGCTTAGGAGCAGGGGCTGGTAATGAAAAACTGTTTTTT. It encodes CASSLGAGAGNEKLFF.

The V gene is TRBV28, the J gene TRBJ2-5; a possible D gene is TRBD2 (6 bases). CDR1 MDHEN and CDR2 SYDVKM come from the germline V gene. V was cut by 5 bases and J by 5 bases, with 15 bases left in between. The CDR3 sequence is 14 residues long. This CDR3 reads CASSPRLVQETQYF. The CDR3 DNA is TGTGCCAGCAGTCCCCGACTAGTGCAGGAGACCCAGTACTTC.

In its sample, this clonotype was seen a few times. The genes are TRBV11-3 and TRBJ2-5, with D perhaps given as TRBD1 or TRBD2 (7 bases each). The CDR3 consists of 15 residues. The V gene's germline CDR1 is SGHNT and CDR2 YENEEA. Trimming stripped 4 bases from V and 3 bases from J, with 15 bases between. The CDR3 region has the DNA TGTGCCAGCAGCTCCGAGGGGGCGGGGGAAGAGACCCAGTACTTC. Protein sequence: CASSSEGAGEETQYF.

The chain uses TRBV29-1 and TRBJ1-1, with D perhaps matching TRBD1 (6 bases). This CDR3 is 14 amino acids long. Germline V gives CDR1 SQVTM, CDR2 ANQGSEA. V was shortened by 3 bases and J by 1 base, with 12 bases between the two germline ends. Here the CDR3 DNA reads TGCAGCGTTGAGGGGGCGTTGGCGAACACTGAAGCTTTCTTT. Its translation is CSVEGALANTEAFF.

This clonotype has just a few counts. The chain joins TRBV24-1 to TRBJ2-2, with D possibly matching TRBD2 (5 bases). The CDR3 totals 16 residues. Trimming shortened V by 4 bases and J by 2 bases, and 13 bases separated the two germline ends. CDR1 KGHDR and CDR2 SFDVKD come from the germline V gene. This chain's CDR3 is CATSDPRGLNTGELFF. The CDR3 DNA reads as TGTGCCACCAGTGACCCCCGAGGGCTCAACACCGGGGAGCTGTTTTTT.

CDR3 in amino acids: CASRMGVGKTQYF. CDR3 DNA sequence: TGTGCCAGCAGGATGGGGGTGGGCAAGACCCAGTACTTC. This chain joins TRBV2 and TRBJ2-5, with D perhaps being TRBD1 or TRBD2 (5 bases each). CDR3 size: 13 residues. V gave up 6 bases and J gave up 6 bases, with 14 bases separating them. Germline CDR1 SNHLY, CDR2 FYNNEI.

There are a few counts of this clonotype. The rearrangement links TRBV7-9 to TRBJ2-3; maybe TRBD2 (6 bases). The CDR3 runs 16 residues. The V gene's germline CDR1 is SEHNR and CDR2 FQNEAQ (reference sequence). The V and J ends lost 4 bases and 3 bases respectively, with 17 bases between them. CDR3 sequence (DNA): TGTGCCAGCAGCTCTCTACTGGGGGGAACTACAGATACGCAGTATTTT. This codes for CASSSLLGGTTDTQYF.

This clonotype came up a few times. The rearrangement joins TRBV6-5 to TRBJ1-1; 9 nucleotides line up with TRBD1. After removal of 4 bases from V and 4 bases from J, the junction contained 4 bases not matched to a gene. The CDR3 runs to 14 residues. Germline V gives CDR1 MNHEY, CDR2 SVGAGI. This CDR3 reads CASSSDRGFTEAFF. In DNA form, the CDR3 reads TGTGCCAGCAGTTCCGACAGGGGGTTCACTGAAGCTTTCTTT.

CDR3 bases: TGCGCCAGCAGGCCAGTTTGGAGCTATGGCTACACCTTC. Translation: CASRPVWSYGYTF. The chain combines TRBV10-2 with TRBJ1-2, with D unclear. Germline V gene sequence: CDR1 WSHSY, CDR2 SAAADI. The CDR3 is made up of 13 amino acids. The V and J ends lost 6 bases and 4 bases respectively, with 12 bases between them.

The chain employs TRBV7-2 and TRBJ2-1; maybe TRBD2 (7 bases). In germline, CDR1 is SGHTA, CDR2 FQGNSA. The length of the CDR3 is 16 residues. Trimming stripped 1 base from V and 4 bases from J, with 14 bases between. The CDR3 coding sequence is TGTGCCAGCAGCTTAGAAGGGGGGGTTAGGTACAATGAGCAGTTCTTC. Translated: CASSLEGGVRYNEQFF.

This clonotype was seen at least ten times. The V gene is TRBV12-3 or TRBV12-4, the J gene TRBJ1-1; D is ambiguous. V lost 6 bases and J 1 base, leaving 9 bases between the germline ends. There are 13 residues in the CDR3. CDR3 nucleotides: TGTGCCAGCAGCCCCGAGGGGAACACTGAAGCTTTCTTT. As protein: CASSPEGNTEAFF.

CDR3 sequence: CASSPGLAVPNNEQFF. The CDR3 DNA sequence: TGTGCCAGCAGCCCGGGACTAGCGGTACCAAACAATGAGCAGTTCTTC. The rearrangement joins TRBV7-6 to TRBJ2-1; TRBD2 matches 11 bases. With V trimmed by 5 bases and J by 5 bases, 8 bases remained unmatched. The CDR3 length is 16 residues. Germline loops: CDR1 SGHVS, CDR2 FNYEAQ.

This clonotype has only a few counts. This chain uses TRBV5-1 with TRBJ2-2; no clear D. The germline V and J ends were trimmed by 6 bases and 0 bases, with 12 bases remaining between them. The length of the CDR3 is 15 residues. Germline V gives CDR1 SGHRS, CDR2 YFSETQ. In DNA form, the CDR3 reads TGCGCCAGCACCTCCCGGCCGGCGAACACCGGGGAGCTGTTTTTT. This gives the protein CASTSRPANTGELFF.

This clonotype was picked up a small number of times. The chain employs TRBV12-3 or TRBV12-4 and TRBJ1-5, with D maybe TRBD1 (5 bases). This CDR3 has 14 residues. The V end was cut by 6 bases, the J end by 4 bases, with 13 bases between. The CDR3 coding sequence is TGTGCCAGCAGAGGACAAACCCAGAATCAGCCCCAGCATTTT. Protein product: CASRGQTQNQPQHF.

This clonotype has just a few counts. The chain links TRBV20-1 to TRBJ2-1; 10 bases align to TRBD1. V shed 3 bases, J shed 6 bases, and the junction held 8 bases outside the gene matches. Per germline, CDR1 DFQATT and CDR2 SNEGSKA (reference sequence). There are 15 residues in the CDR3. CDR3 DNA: TGCAGTGCTAGGGCCGGGACAGGGGAGTTCAATGAGCAGTTCTTC. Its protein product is CSARAGTGEFNEQFF.

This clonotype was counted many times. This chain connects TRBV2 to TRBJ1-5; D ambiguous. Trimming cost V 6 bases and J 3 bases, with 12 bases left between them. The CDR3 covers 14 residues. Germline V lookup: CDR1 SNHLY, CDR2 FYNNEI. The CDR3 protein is CASSLGRNNQPQHF. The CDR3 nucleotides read TGTGCCAGCAGCCTTGGACGGAACAATCAGCCCCAGCATTTT.

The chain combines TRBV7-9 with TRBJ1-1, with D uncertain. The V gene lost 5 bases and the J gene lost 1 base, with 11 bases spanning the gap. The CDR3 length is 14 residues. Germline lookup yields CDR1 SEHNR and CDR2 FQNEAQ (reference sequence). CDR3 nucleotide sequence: TGTGCCAGCAGCCCGAAGACCCAGAACACTGAAGCTTTCTTT. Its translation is CASSPKTQNTEAFF.

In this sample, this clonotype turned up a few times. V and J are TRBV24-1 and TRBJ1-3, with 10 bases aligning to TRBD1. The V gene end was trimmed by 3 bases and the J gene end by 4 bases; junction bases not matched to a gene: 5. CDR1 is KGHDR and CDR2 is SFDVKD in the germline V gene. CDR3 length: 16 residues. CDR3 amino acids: CATSDPGQGGGNTIYF. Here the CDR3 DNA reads TGTGCCACCAGTGATCCAGGACAGGGGGGAGGAAACACCATATATTTT.

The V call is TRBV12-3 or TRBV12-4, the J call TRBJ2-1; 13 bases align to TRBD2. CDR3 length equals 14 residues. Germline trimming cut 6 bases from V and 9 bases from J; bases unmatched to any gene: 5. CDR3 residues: CASSPGLAGFEQFF. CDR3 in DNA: TGTGCCAGCAGCCCGGGACTAGCGGGATTTGAGCAGTTCTTC.

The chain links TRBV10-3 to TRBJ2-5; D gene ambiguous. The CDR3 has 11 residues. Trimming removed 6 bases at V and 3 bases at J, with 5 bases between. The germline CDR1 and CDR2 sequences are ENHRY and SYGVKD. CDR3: CAISNKETQYF. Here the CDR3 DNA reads TGTGCCATCAGCAACAAAGAGACCCAGTACTTC.

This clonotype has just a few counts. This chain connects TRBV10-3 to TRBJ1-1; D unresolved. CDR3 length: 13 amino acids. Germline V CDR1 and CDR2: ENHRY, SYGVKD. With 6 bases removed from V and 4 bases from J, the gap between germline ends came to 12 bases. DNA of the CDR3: TGTGCCATCAGAGGAAACACCCTCACTGAAGCTTTCTTT. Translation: CAIRGNTLTEAFF.

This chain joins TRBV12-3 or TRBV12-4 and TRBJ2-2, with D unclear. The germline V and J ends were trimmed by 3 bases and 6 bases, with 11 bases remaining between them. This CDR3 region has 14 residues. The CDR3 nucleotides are TGTGCCAGCAGTTTTTCCAGCGCCCCCGGGGAGCTGTTTTTT. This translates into CASSFSSAPGELFF.

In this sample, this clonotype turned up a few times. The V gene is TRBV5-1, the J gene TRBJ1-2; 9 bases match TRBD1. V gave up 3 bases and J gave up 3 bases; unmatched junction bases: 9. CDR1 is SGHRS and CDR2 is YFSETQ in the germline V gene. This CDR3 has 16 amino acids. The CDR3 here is CASSSLSGQGDYGYTF. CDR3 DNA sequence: TGCGCCAGCAGCTCCCTCTCGGGACAGGGTGACTATGGCTACACCTTC.